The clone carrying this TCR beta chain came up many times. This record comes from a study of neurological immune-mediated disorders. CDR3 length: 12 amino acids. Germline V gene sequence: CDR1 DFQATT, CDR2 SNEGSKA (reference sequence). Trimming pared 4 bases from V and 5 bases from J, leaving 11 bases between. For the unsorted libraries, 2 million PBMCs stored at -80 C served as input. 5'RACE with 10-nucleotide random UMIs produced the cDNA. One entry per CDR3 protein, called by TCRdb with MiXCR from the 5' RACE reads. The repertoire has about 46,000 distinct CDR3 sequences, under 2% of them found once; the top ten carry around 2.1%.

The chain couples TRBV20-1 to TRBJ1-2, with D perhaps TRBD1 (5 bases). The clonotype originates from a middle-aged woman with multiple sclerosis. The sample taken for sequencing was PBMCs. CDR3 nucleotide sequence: TGCAGTGCTAAAGGGGCAGGTTATGGCTACACCTTC. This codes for CSAKGAGYGYTF.